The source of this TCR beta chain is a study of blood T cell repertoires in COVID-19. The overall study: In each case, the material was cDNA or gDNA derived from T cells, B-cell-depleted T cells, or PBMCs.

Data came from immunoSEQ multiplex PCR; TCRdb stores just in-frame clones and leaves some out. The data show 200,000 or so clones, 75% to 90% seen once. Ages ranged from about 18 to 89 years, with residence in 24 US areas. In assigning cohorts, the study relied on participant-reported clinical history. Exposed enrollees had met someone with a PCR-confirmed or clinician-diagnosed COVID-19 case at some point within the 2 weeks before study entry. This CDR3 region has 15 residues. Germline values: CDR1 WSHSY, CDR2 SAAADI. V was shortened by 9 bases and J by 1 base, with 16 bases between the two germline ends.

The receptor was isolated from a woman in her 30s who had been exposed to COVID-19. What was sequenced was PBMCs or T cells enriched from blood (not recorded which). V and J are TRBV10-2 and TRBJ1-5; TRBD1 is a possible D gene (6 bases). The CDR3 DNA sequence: TGCGCCAGTAAGAGGGGGGGACGGAGCAATCAGCCCCAGCATTTT. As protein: CASKRGGRSNQPQHF.